This T cell receptor beta chain was found in a study of shared clonotypes between healthy human individuals. Germline-derived CDR1 and CDR2 are MDHEN and SYDVKM. The V end was cut by 8 bases, the J end by 0 bases, with 13 bases between. This CDR3 contains 15 residues. Naive CD8 cells lacked CD45RO and underwent positive selection for CCR7, leaving out terminally differentiated effector memory CD45RA+ cells. Using immunoSEQ multiplex PCR, the repertoire was profiled, and TCRdb retains in-frame clones only, with some absent. Among around 2,000,000 clones listed, about 95% were seen once. The specimen sequenced was naive CD8+ T cells sorted from blood. The receptor was isolated from a young man in good health. The rearrangement uses TRBV28 and TRBJ2-2; D ambiguous. The DNA of the CDR3 is TGTGCCAGCCAAGTGGCGCCTACGAACACCGGGGAGCTGTTTTTT. This codes for CASQVAPTNTGELFF.